The 22 T cell receptor beta chains below all came from one sample that was sequenced in a study of vaccination and CD4 T cells after COVID-19. Sequencing of cultured CD4+ T cell DNA used the Oncomine TCR Beta short-read assay. Each CDR3 protein gets one entry after TCRdb re-called the PCR reads with MiXCR. The profile shows 8,400 or so distinct CDR3 sequences, 48% of them singletons. Their antigens are not known. This sample's treatment: approximately nine-day PBMC culture with coronavirus spike peptide pools or control peptides (ViraFEST assay). The sequencing input was CD4+ T cells from blood, cultured in vitro. The receptors stem from a human donor who had recovered from COVID-19.

The rearrangement uses TRBV5-4 and TRBJ1-2; D unclear. V gave up 6 bases and J gave up 0 bases, with 15 bases separating them. CDR1 is SGHNT and CDR2 is YYREEE in the germline V gene (reference sequence). The CDR3 has 15 amino acids. CDR3 nucleotide sequence: TGTGCCAGCAAATTACTAGCCCTCCCTAACTATGGCTACACCTTC. Protein: CASKLLALPNYGYTF.

The sample holds one count of this clonotype. The chain is built from TRBV19 and TRBJ1-5; D might be TRBD1 (5 bases). CDR1 and CDR2 from the germline V gene are LNHDA and SQIVND (reference sequence). The V and J ends lost 3 bases and 6 bases respectively, with 15 bases between them. This CDR3 region has 15 residues. In DNA form, the CDR3 reads TGTGCCAGTAGTATTTCCGGCAGGGACGGTCAGCCCCAGCATTTT. This codes for CASSISGRDGQPQHF.

The CDR3 DNA reads TGTGCCAGCAGTTCCACAGGGGATAATGGCTACACCTTC. Translation gives CASSSTGDNGYTF. V and J are TRBV6-2 or TRBV6-3 and TRBJ1-2; 7 bases agree with TRBD1. This CDR3 has 13 residues. Germline loops: CDR1 MNHEY, CDR2 SVGEGT. V lost 4 bases to trimming and J lost 6 bases; unmatched junction nucleotides: 5.

The chain joins TRBV4-3 to TRBJ2-3; D is uncertain. V lost 0 bases to trimming and J lost 1 base, with 11 bases between them. The CDR3 has 16 residues. The germline V gene has CDR1 LGHNA and CDR2 YSLEER. As DNA, the CDR3 is TGCGCCAGCAGCCAAGATCCCCATGGCGGCACAGATACGCAGTATTTT. It is translated as CASSQDPHGGTDTQYF.

The chain is built from TRBV27 and TRBJ1-2, with unresolved D. Germline V gene data show CDR1 as MNHEY and CDR2 as SMNVEV (reference sequence). Deletions cut 0 bases from V and 0 bases from J, with 2 bases between. CDR3 size: 13 residues. The CDR3 sequence is CASSLSANYGYTF. DNA of the CDR3: TGTGCCAGCAGTTTATCAGCTAACTATGGCTACACCTTC.

This clonotype was observed a handful of times. This sequence joins TRBV2 and TRBJ1-2, with 7 bases identical to TRBD1. The junction had 8 bases not matched to a gene; V was cut back by 6 bases and J by 4 bases. This CDR3 contains 14 residues. CDR1 SNHLY and CDR2 FYNNEI come from the germline V gene. The CDR3 is CASRRQGQSYGYTF. In nucleotides, the CDR3 is TGTGCCAGCAGACGACAGGGCCAAAGCTATGGCTACACCTTC.

V usage is TRBV7-9 and J usage is TRBJ1-3, with a possible D match to TRBD1 (5 bases). Germline V gene data show CDR1 as SEHNR and CDR2 as FQNEAQ (reference sequence). V lost 2 bases and J lost 0, with 14 bases in between. CDR3 length equals 17 residues. The CDR3: CASSLFGGLNSGNTIYF. CDR3 bases: TGTGCCAGCAGCTTATTCGGGGGACTTAACTCTGGAAACACCATATATTTT. Full variable domain (rest looked up from reference TRBV7-9 and TRBJ1-3): DTGVSQNPRHKITKRGQNVTFRCDPISEHNRLYWYRQTLGQGPEFLTYFQNEAQLEKSRLLSDRFSAERPKGSFSTLEIQRTEQGDSAMYLCASSLFGGLNSGNTIYFGEGSWLTVV.

This clonotype appeared a few times. The rearrangement joins TRBV6-1 to TRBJ2-3; 13 nucleotides align to TRBD2. J gave up 8 bases and V 6 bases, and 5 bases lay outside the gene matches. CDR3 length: 14 amino acids. Germline CDR1 reads MNHNS; CDR2 reads SASEGT. CDR3: CASSPTSGGGTQYF. CDR3 sequence (DNA): TGTGCCAGCAGCCCTACTAGCGGGGGGGGTACGCAGTATTTT.

V usage is TRBV30 and J usage is TRBJ1-4; no definite D call. Germline V gives CDR1 GTSNPN, CDR2 SVGIG (reference sequence). V was pared by 0 bases and J by 7 bases, with 12 bases between. This CDR3 has 14 residues. As DNA, the CDR3 is TGTGCCTGGAGTGTATTGGGCTCCCCTGAAAAACTGTTTTTT. Encoded protein: CAWSVLGSPEKLFF.

The rearrangement joins TRBV5-1 to TRBJ2-3; 13 bases line up with TRBD2. The CDR3 has 17 amino acids. The germline CDR1 and CDR2 sequences are SGHRS and YFSETQ. The J segment lost 6 bases and the V segment lost 4 bases, leaving 11 bases of the junction unmatched. The CDR3 loop reads CASSPRLAGGPGDTQYF. The CDR3 nucleotides read TGCGCCAGCAGCCCCAGACTAGCGGGGGGACCCGGTGATACGCAGTATTTT.

This clonotype was recorded a few times. The genes are TRBV5-1 and TRBJ1-1; D is perhaps TRBD1 (6 bases). The CDR3 consists of 14 residues. V lost 4 bases and J 4 bases, leaving 14 bases between the germline ends. Germline V gene data show CDR1 as SGHRS and CDR2 as YFSETQ. The CDR3 loop reads CASSIQGGFTEAFF. In DNA form, the CDR3 reads TGCGCCAGCAGCATACAGGGTGGGTTCACTGAAGCTTTCTTT.

J is TRBJ1-1 and V is TRBV20-1, with D unresolved. Germline assignment: CDR1 DFQATT and CDR2 SNEGSKA (reference sequence). V lost 6 bases, J lost 0 bases, and 20 bases lay in between. CDR3 length equals 16 residues. CDR3 sequence reads: CSATKASISLNTEAFF. The CDR3 DNA follows: TGCAGTGCCACAAAAGCGAGTATAAGCCTGAACACTGAAGCTTTCTTT.

This clonotype rates as medium-sized. The V gene is TRBV20-1, the J gene TRBJ1-5; D might be TRBD1 (6 bases). Germline CDR1 reads DFQATT; CDR2 reads SNEGSKA (reference sequence). The CDR3 has 15 amino acids. Between the trimmed V and J ends, which lost 5 bases and 0 bases, there was a span of 14 bases. The CDR3 DNA reads TGCAGTGCTGGGGGGGGCGCTTATAGCAATCAGCCCCAGCATTTT. This codes for CSAGGGAYSNQPQHF.

Notes on this clonotype: At one boundary the junction diverges from the germline segment, which might be a read error. This chain connects TRBV6-1 to TRBJ2-1, with a weak D call TRBD2 (5 bases). CDR1 is MNHNS, CDR2 SASEGT, per germline. The CDR3 extends over 16 amino acids. This CDR3 is CASSSTSFTVVGMLIF. CDR3 DNA: TGTGCCAGCAGCTCTACCTCATTTACAGTCGTCGGGATGCTAATCTTC.

V is TRBV24-1 and J is TRBJ2-4; TRBD2 is a possible D gene (6 bases). In germline, CDR1 is KGHDR, CDR2 SFDVKD. V lost 3 bases and J lost 8, with 7 bases in between. The length of the CDR3 is 12 residues. CDR3 amino acids: CATSDTSYIQYF. In DNA, the CDR3 is TGTGCCACCAGTGATACTAGCTACATTCAGTACTTC.

This chain uses TRBV20-1 with TRBJ2-4; 8 bases match TRBD1. V gave up 5 bases and J gave up 0 bases; unmatched junction bases: 9. Germline V lookup: CDR1 DFQATT, CDR2 SNEGSKA (reference sequence). The CDR3 is 16 residues long. Here the CDR3 DNA reads TGCAGTGCTTCCTGGACAGGGAGCATAGCCAAAAACATTCAGTACTTC. Residues: CSASWTGSIAKNIQYF.

The chain employs TRBV15 and TRBJ2-7; tentatively, D is TRBD1 (5 bases). Germline CDR1 LNHNV, CDR2 YYDKDF (reference sequence). The CDR3 covers 14 residues. The V end lost 0 bases, the J end lost 3 bases, and 9 bases lay between the germline ends. The CDR3 region is CATSRDMQGYEQYF. CDR3 sequence (DNA): TGTGCCACCAGCAGAGATATGCAGGGCTACGAGCAGTACTTC.

The chain employs TRBV11-2 and TRBJ2-7, with 7 bases identical to TRBD1. This CDR3 region has 16 residues. J was trimmed by 0 bases and V by 4 bases; bases with no gene match: 9. The germline V gene encodes CDR1 SGHAT and CDR2 FQNNGV. CDR3 protein: CASSSWDSLFSYEQYF. CDR3 in DNA: TGTGCCAGCAGCTCCTGGGACAGCCTATTCTCCTACGAGCAGTACTTC. Drawing the rest from reference TRBV11-2 and TRBJ2-7, the complete variable domain is EAGVAQSPRYKIIEKRQSVAFWCNPISGHATLYWYQQILGQGPKLLIQFQNNGVVDDSQLPKDRFSAERLKGVDSTLKIQPAKLEDSAVYLCASSSWDSLFSYEQYFGPGTRLTVT.

The V and J genes are TRBV28 and TRBJ2-7; D tentatively fits TRBD1 or TRBD2 (5 bases each). Germline V gives CDR1 MDHEN, CDR2 SYDVKM. Deletions cut 2 bases from V and 0 bases from J, with 14 bases between. The CDR3 totals 16 residues. Written as DNA, the CDR3 is TGTGCCAGCAGTTTAGGTTGGGGGAAACCCTCCTACGAGCAGTACTTC. Amino acid sequence: CASSLGWGKPSYEQYF.

The rearrangement joins TRBV12-3 or TRBV12-4 to TRBJ2-6; 9 bases agree with TRBD1. CDR3 length: 15 residues. J gave up 0 bases and V 10 bases, and 4 bases lay outside the gene matches. This CDR3 reads CATRQGVSGANVLTF. CDR3 bases: TGTGCCACCCGACAGGGGGTCTCTGGGGCCAACGTCCTGACTTTC.

This clonotype is judged large. V and J are TRBV10-3 and TRBJ2-3; 8 nucleotides line up with TRBD2. V dropped 9 bases and J dropped 6; count of bases not matched to a gene: 11. The germline CDR1 and CDR2 sequences are ENHRY and SYGVKD. The CDR3 runs to 14 residues. The CDR3 DNA reads TGTGCCATTGGAATTAGCGGGAATCGGGATACGCAGTATTTT. Translation gives CAIGISGNRDTQYF.

This clonotype was seen just once. This rearrangement joins TRBV20-1 to TRBJ2-5; TRBD1 is a possible D gene (6 bases). CDR1 DFQATT and CDR2 SNEGSKA come from the germline V gene (reference sequence). The ends were cut back, 6 bases at V and 5 bases at J, with 19 bases in the middle. CDR3 size: 14 residues. DNA for the CDR3: TGCAGTGCCCGAATACAGGGTTTTCGGGAGACCCAGTACTTC. This gives the protein CSARIQGFRETQYF.